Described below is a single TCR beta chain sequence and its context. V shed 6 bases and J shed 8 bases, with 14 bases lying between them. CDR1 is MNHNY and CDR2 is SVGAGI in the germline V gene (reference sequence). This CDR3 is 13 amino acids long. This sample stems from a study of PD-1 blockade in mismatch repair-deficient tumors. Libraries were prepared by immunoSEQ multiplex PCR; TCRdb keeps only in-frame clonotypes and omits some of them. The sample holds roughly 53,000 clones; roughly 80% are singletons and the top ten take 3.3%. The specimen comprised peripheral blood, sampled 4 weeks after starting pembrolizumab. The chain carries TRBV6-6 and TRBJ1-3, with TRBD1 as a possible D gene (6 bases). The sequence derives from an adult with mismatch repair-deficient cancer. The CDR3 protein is CASSPEGGYTIYF. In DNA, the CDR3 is TGTGCCAGCAGCCCTGAGGGGGGATACACCATATATTTT.